These 19 T cell receptor beta chains originate from one sample sequenced in a study of T cell repertoires in aging, cancer and after chemotherapy. TCR beta rearrangements were amplified from peripheral blood genomic DNA. TRB rearrangements spanning V, D and J were amplified using mixed TRB-A/B primers. TCRdb processed the multiplex PCR reads anew with MiXCR; each CDR3 protein has one entry. The table has about 17,000 distinct CDR3 sequences, 45% to 55% seen once. Sequenced sample: blood. Every receptor here comes from a human donor in good health.

Remarks on this clonotype: A much more abundant neighbour one base away suggests this may be a read error. The J gene is TRBJ2-3, the V gene TRBV29-1, with 8 bases that match TRBD2. CDR1 SQVTM and CDR2 ANQGSEA come from the germline V gene. J gave up 4 bases and V 5 bases, and 11 bases lay outside the gene matches. There are 15 residues in the CDR3. CDR3: CSVQLPSGFADTQYF. The CDR3 region has the DNA TGCAGCGTTCAGTTGCCTAGCGGGTTCGCAGATACGCAGTATTTT.

This sequence joins TRBV15 and TRBJ2-7; the match to TRBD1 covers 9 bases. V lost 5 bases, J lost 3 bases, and 8 bases stayed unmatched. The CDR3 consists of 15 residues. The V gene's germline CDR1 is LNHNV and CDR2 YYDKDF (reference sequence). The CDR3 loop is CATSLGGTGRYEQYF. The DNA for the CDR3 is TGTGCCACCAGCCTGGGAGGGACAGGGCGCTACGAGCAGTACTTC.

The V and J genes are TRBV19 and TRBJ2-4, with unresolved D. The CDR3 is 15 residues long. Germline V gives CDR1 LNHDA, CDR2 SQIVND (reference sequence). V was cut by 1 base and J by 0 bases, with 7 bases left in between. The CDR3 here is CASSIAPIAKNIQYF. CDR3 coding DNA: TGTGCCAGTAGTATAGCACCAATAGCCAAAAACATTCAGTACTTC.

The chain has TRBV19 and TRBJ2-2, with TRBD2 matching over 8 bases. Germline V CDR1 and CDR2: LNHDA, SQIVND (reference sequence). This CDR3 contains 17 residues. The V and J ends lost 1 base and 2 bases, in that order; junction bases with no gene match: 6. CDR3 sequence: CASSIGGGGRNTGELFF. CDR3 coding DNA: TGTGCCAGTAGTATAGGGGGCGGGGGGCGTAACACCGGGGAGCTGTTTTTT.

This clonotype is a singleton in its sample. At one of its ends the junction is not consistent with the germline gene, which may arise from a read error. This rearrangement joins TRBV27 to TRBJ2-7; 7 bases fit TRBD1. This CDR3 has 16 residues. The V gene's germline CDR1 is MNHEY and CDR2 SMNVEV (reference sequence). The CDR3 DNA is TGTGCCAGCAGTTTCGGTCCCGGGACAGCGGCCTACGGGCAGTACTTC. Translating it yields CASSFGPGTAAYGQYF.

The V and J genes are TRBV12-3 or TRBV12-4 and TRBJ2-1; D call uncertain. The CDR3 loop spans 14 amino acids. V shed 6 bases and J shed 6 bases, with 15 bases lying between them. CDR3 DNA: TGTGCCAGCAGCAGAAAACAGTTGGCCAATGAGCAGTTCTTC. Amino acids: CASSRKQLANEQFF.

This clonotype was observed a handful of times. The genes are TRBV12-3 or TRBV12-4 and TRBJ2-7; no reliable D call. Deletions cut 5 bases from V and 3 bases from J, with 14 bases between. There are 14 residues in the CDR3. The CDR3 nucleotides are TGTGCCAGCAGTCCGCCCGGGCGGCTCTACGAGCAGTACTTC. As protein: CASSPPGRLYEQYF.

This chain links TRBV27 with TRBJ2-5; TRBD1 is a possible D gene (6 bases). This CDR3 comprises 15 residues. V was cut by 5 bases and J by 1 base, with 14 bases left in between. Per germline, CDR1 MNHEY and CDR2 SMNVEV (reference sequence). CDR3 sequence reads: CASSELDRFQETQYF. CDR3 sequence (DNA): TGTGCCAGCAGTGAATTAGACAGGTTCCAAGAGACCCAGTACTTC.

The chain joins TRBV5-6 to TRBJ2-2; TRBD2 agrees at 9 bases. The germline CDR1 and CDR2 sequences are SGHDT and YYEEEE. V lost 2 bases and J lost 4; bases outside the gene matches: 6. The CDR3 is made up of 16 amino acids. This CDR3 is CASSLTAGGRTGELFF. The CDR3 nucleotides are TGTGCCAGCAGCTTAACAGCGGGAGGCCGCACCGGGGAGCTGTTTTTT.

This clonotype is labeled medium-sized. CDR3 in amino acids: CASSMGSTETQYF. The CDR3 bases are TGTGCCAGTAGTATGGGATCCACGGAGACCCAGTACTTC. This sequence joins TRBV19 and TRBJ2-5, with no clear D. Trimming took off 3 bases at V and 5 bases at J, with 10 bases between the two ends. CDR3 size: 13 residues. CDR1 is LNHDA, CDR2 SQIVND, per germline (reference sequence).

The chain uses TRBV6-6 and TRBJ2-5; no definite D call. V was pared by 5 bases and J by 5 bases, with 9 bases between. The CDR3 runs 12 residues. The V gene's germline CDR1 is MNHNY and CDR2 SVGAGI (reference sequence). The CDR3 protein is CASSGVGETQYF. The CDR3 DNA follows: TGTGCCAGCAGTGGGGTGGGGGAGACCCAGTACTTC.

By share, this clonotype counts as medium-sized. The J gene is TRBJ2-2, the V gene TRBV29-1, with TRBD2 matching over 13 bases. Germline V gene data show CDR1 as SQVTM and CDR2 as ANQGSEA. With V trimmed by 6 bases and J by 1 base, 5 bases remained unmatched. There are 16 residues in the CDR3. The CDR3 sequence is CSVSGLAGQNTGELFF. In nucleotides, the CDR3 is TGCAGCGTCTCGGGACTAGCGGGACAGAACACCGGGGAGCTGTTTTTT.

This clonotype was found a few times. The chain employs TRBV18 and TRBJ2-5; TRBD2 agrees at 9 bases. The V and J ends lost 7 bases and 1 base, in that order; junction bases with no gene match: 7. This CDR3 spans 15 amino acids. Germline V gene data show CDR1 as KGHSH and CDR2 as LQKENI. In DNA, the CDR3 is TGTGCCAGCTTGCCGCTTAGCGGGAGCCAAGAGACCCAGTACTTC. Its protein product is CASLPLSGSQETQYF.

The genes are TRBV7-2 and TRBJ2-3, with D hard to call. V shed 3 bases and J shed 1 base, with 5 bases lying between them. CDR1 and CDR2 (germline): SGHTA, FQGNSA. This CDR3 is 13 amino acids long. CDR3 sequence (DNA): TGTGCCAGCAGCTTGCCTGGCACAGATACGCAGTATTTT. Amino acids: CASSLPGTDTQYF.

This chain connects TRBV19 to TRBJ2-1, with unresolved D. The germline V and J ends were trimmed by 6 bases and 4 bases, with 4 bases remaining between them. Germline V CDR1 and CDR2: LNHDA, SQIVND (reference sequence). This CDR3 has 11 amino acids. The CDR3 region has the DNA TGTGCCAGTAGCTATTACAATGAGCAGTTCTTC. This codes for CASSYYNEQFF.

The chain recombines TRBV5-1 with TRBJ2-2; perhaps TRBD1 as D (6 bases). The germline V gene encodes CDR1 SGHRS and CDR2 YFSETQ. Trimming cost V 4 bases and J 4 bases, with 11 bases left between them. This CDR3 is built from 14 residues. The CDR3 region is CASSPAGVTGELFF. The CDR3 nucleotides read TGCGCCAGCAGCCCGGCAGGGGTCACCGGGGAGCTGTTTTTT.

The chain couples TRBV29-1 to TRBJ1-2; D unresolved. With 5 bases removed from V and 6 bases from J, the gap between germline ends came to 7 bases. The CDR3 runs 10 residues. Germline V gene data show CDR1 as SQVTM and CDR2 as ANQGSEA. As DNA, the CDR3 is TGCAGCGTTAGGCTTGATGGCTACACCTTC. Encoded protein: CSVRLDGYTF.

The chain links TRBV6-4 to TRBJ2-1; D may correspond to TRBD1 or TRBD2 (6 bases each). This CDR3 contains 15 residues. Trimming pared 6 bases from V and 8 bases from J, leaving 20 bases between. Germline CDR1 and CDR2: MRHNA and SNTAGT. The CDR3 DNA follows: TGTGCCAGCAGCCGCAGCGCTGAGGGGGGCGATGAGCAGTTCTTC. This translates into CASSRSAEGGDEQFF.

About this clonotype itself: One end of the junction fails to match germline, which may point to a read error. This chain uses TRBV19 with TRBJ2-1; D is unclear. The germline CDR1 and CDR2 sequences are LNHDA and SQIVND (reference sequence). CDR3 length equals 12 residues. This chain's CDR3 is CVSSIRPTELLF. DNA for the CDR3: TGTGTCAGTAGTATAAGGCCGACGGAGCTGCTCTTC.